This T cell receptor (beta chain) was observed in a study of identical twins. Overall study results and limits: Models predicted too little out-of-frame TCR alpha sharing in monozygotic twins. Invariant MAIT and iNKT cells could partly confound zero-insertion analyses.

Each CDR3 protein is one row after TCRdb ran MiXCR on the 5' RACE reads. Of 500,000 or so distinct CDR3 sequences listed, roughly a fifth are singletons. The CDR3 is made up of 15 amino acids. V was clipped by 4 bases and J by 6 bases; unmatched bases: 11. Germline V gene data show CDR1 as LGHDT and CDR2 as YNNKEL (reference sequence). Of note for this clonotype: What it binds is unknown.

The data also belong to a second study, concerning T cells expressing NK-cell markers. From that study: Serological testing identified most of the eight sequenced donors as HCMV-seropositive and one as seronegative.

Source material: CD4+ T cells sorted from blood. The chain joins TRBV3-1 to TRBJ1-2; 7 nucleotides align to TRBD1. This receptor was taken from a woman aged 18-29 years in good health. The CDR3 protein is CASSPRDRDYNGYTF. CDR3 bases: TGTGCCAGCAGCCCCCGAGACAGGGATTACAATGGCTACACCTTC.